A selection of T cell receptor beta chains follows, all from one sample in a study of T cell repertoires in cytomegalovirus infection. The antigens of these receptors remain unknown. TCRdb fed the reads into MiXCR, producing one record per CDR3 protein. The data hold approximately 590,000 distinct CDR3 sequences, with under 45% observed a single time. Sequenced here: cultured PBMCs, sampled from culture after CMV antigen stimulation. The receptors originated from a human donor in good health (CMV status not recorded). Some clones in this sample may be carry-over from other donors' samples. The CDR3 runs from the conserved cysteine through the conserved F or W. A D gene is named only where the DNA matches it firmly. Some rows mark clone size as missing; the rest say once, few, many or name a class of expanded clone.

TRBV7-2,NA,TRBJ2-1,15,TRBD2,TGTGCCAGCAGCTACCTAACTTGGGAGGGGAATGAGCAGTTCTTC,CASSYLTWEGNEQFF
TRBV29-1,NA,TRBJ1-2,11,NA,TGCAGCGTTGTGGGGCTCTATGGCTACACCTTC,CSVVGLYGYTF
TRBV7-4,NA,TRBJ1-2,14,NA,TGTGCCAGCAGCCCCCTTGTGGGTGCCTATGGCTACACCTTC,CASSPLVGAYGYTF
TRBV5-1,NA,TRBJ2-5,15,NA,TGCGCCAGCAGCTTGGTGGGGACCACACAAGAGACCCAGTACTTC,CASSLVGTTQETQYF
TRBV13,NA,TRBJ2-1,14,TRBD2,TGTGCCAGCAGCCTTCCGGGACTAGCATCTGAGCAGTTCTTC,CASSLPGLASEQFF
TRBV6-2/TRBV6-3,NA,TRBJ1-4,13,TRBD1,TGTGCCAGCCGACGGACAGGGGACGAAAAACTGTTTTTT,CASRRTGDEKLFF
TRBV6-6,NA,TRBJ2-2,16,NA,TGTGCCAGCAGCTTGGGACCAACAACGTACACCGGGGAGCTGTTTTTT,CASSLGPTTYTGELFF
TRBV20-1,few,TRBJ2-5,14,TRBD1,TGCAGTGCTAGAGATGACAGGGCTGGTGAGACCCAGTACTTC,CSARDDRAGETQYF
TRBV2,NA,TRBJ1-2,14,NA,TGTGCCAGCAGTGCCGGGGTTCTAGCTAGGGGCTACACCTTC,CASSAGVLARGYTF
TRBV12-3/TRBV12-4,NA,TRBJ1-5,12,NA,TGTGCCAGCAGTCCAGGGTATCAGCCCCAGCATTTT,CASSPGYQPQHF
TRBV20-1,NA,TRBJ1-2,13,NA,TGCAGTGCTGGAGGTGGGGTTGCCTATGGCTACACCTTC,CSAGGGVAYGYTF
TRBV5-4,few,TRBJ2-3,15,TRBD1,TGTGCCAGCAGCACCCGGACAGGGTCCACAGATACGCAGTATTTT,CASSTRTGSTDTQYF
TRBV12-3/TRBV12-4,few,TRBJ2-3,14,NA,TGTGCCAGCAGGGGATGGGGACCAAGGGATACGCAGTATTTT,CASRGWGPRDTQYF
TRBV29-1,NA,TRBJ1-1,11,NA,TGCAGCGTTGACGGGCGGGGGAAAGCTTTCTTT,CSVDGRGKAFF
TRBV4-1,NA,TRBJ1-5,17,TRBD1,TGCGCCAGCAGCCAAGATATAGGACAGGGATGGGGTCAGCCCCAGCATTTT,CASSQDIGQGWGQPQHF
TRBV5-6,NA,TRBJ2-1,12,NA,TGTGCCAGCAGCTTCATAATAGATGAGCAGTTCTTC,CASSFIIDEQFF
TRBV7-2,NA,TRBJ1-1,12,TRBD1,TGTGCCAGCAGCTTCGACAGGGGATCAGCTTTCTTT,CASSFDRGSAFF
TRBV12-3/TRBV12-4,NA,TRBJ2-4,16,TRBD2,TGTGCCAGCAGTCCTCGGGGGGGTTTAACCAAAAACATTCAGTACTTC,CASSPRGGLTKNIQYF
TRBV10-3,NA,TRBJ2-7,15,NA,TGTGCCATCAGTGAGTCGAGGAGGCAGGGATACGAGCAGTACTTC,CAISESRRQGYEQYF
TRBV2,many,TRBJ2-5,11,NA,TGTGCCAGCAGTGAAGAAGAGACCCAGTACTTC,CASSEEETQYF
TRBV7-2,few,TRBJ2-1,14,NA,TGTGCCAGCAGCTTAGTATTAGCGAACAATGAGCAGTTCTTC,CASSLVLANNEQFF